These 11 T cell receptor beta chains were sequenced from one sample in a study of radiotherapy plus CTLA-4 blockade in lung cancer. TCRdb keeps only in-frame clones here, not all; method: immunoSEQ multiplex PCR. The repertoire holds roughly 110,000 clones, with about 85% as singletons. The sample here was peripheral blood, taken from a patient treated with radiotherapy plus ipilimumab. These receptors originate from a human donor with non-small cell lung cancer that progressed on radiotherapy plus ipilimumab. Some clones in this sample may be carry-over from other donors' samples.

This clone has only a few counts. The chain has TRBV5-4 and TRBJ2-2; 16 nucleotides line up with TRBD2. CDR1 SGHNT and CDR2 YYREEE come from the germline V gene (reference sequence). The CDR3 length is 18 residues. V gave up 4 bases and J gave up 7 bases; unmatched junction bases: 10. CDR3 bases: TGTGCCAGCAGCGGGGGGACTAGCGGGGGGGCCGTGGTCGGGGAGCTGTTTTTT. Amino acid sequence: CASSGGTSGGAVVGELFF.

In its sample, this clone was seen a few times. The V gene is TRBV7-2, the J gene TRBJ2-3; D perhaps matches TRBD1 (5 bases). This CDR3 has 15 residues. V was pared by 1 base and J by 2 bases, with 10 bases between. Germline V gene data show CDR1 as SGHTA and CDR2 as FQGNSA. CDR3 region: CASSLDDSPTDTQYF. As DNA, the CDR3 is TGTGCCAGCAGCTTAGATGACAGCCCCACAGATACGCAGTATTTT.

Only a few counts were recorded for this clone. The V and J genes are TRBV5-1 and TRBJ2-2, with D perhaps TRBD2 (5 bases). Trimming stripped 0 bases from V and 3 bases from J, with 12 bases between. CDR1 is SGHRS and CDR2 is YFSETQ in the germline V gene. The CDR3 is 16 amino acids. CDR3 bases: TGCGCCAGCAGCTTGGGGGTATCCGGGGACACCGGGGAGCTGTTTTTT. Residues: CASSLGVSGDTGELFF.

This chain uses TRBV6-6 with TRBJ1-3; 8 positions agree with TRBD1. Germline trimming cut 6 bases from V and 7 bases from J; bases unmatched to any gene: 2. The CDR3 is 12 residues long. CDR1 is MNHNY and CDR2 is SVGAGI in the germline V gene (reference sequence). The CDR3 nucleotides read TGTGCCAGCAGCGGACAGGGCAACACCATATATTTT. Amino acid sequence: CASSGQGNTIYF.

The chain has TRBV27 and TRBJ1-6; a weak D match, TRBD1 (5 bases). Germline V lookup: CDR1 MNHEY, CDR2 SMNVEV (reference sequence). The CDR3 covers 15 residues. V lost 5 bases and J 7 bases, leaving 15 bases between the germline ends. Written as DNA, the CDR3 is TGTGCCAGCAGTCCCCTCGGGTGGGGGAATTCACCCCTCCACTTT. This codes for CASSPLGWGNSPLHF.

The CDR3: CASSYSMENGELFF. CDR3 DNA: TGTGCCAGCAGTTACTCGATGGAGAACGGGGAGCTGTTTTTT. The J gene is TRBJ2-2, the V gene TRBV6-6; D call uncertain. Deletions cut 0 bases from V and 7 bases from J, with 9 bases between. Germline V gene sequence: CDR1 MNHNY, CDR2 SVGAGI (reference sequence). The CDR3 loop spans 14 amino acids.

This clone showed up just a few times. This chain's CDR3 is CASSPGQGDEQYF. The CDR3, as DNA: TGTGCCAGCTCCCCGGGACAGGGGGACGAGCAGTACTTC. V is TRBV18 and J is TRBJ2-7; 11 positions match TRBD1. The germline CDR1 and CDR2 sequences are KGHSH and LQKENI. This CDR3 is built from 13 residues. Unmatched junction bases numbered 3, after V lost 6 bases and J lost 5 bases.

This clone was observed a handful of times. The genes are TRBV4-2 and TRBJ2-3; 9 bases map to TRBD2. This CDR3 contains 17 residues. The V segment lost 4 bases and the J segment 6 bases; nucleotides outside the gene matches: 14. The germline CDR1 and CDR2 sequences are LGHNA and YNFKEQ. CDR3 sequence: CASSPPRSGGKGDTQYF. The CDR3 DNA reads as TGTGCCAGCAGCCCCCCAAGAAGCGGGGGGAAGGGGGATACGCAGTATTTT.

The chain carries TRBV5-4 and TRBJ2-4; D perhaps matches TRBD2 (5 bases). Trimming cost V 0 bases and J 5 bases, with 9 bases left between them. CDR1 and CDR2 from the germline V gene are SGHNT and YYREEE (reference sequence). CDR3 length: 14 amino acids. The CDR3, as DNA: TGTGCCAGCAGCTTGGATTTGCGGGAAAACATTCAGTACTTC. Encoded protein: CASSLDLRENIQYF.

This clone appeared a few times. V is TRBV5-5 and J is TRBJ2-3; TRBD2 agrees at 9 bases. The V and J ends lost 4 bases and 1 base, in that order; junction bases with no gene match: 7. CDR1 and CDR2 from the germline V gene are SGHKS and YYEKEE (reference sequence). This CDR3 spans 16 amino acids. The CDR3 region has the DNA TGTGCCAGCAGCCTAGGGACTAGCCCTGGCACAGATACGCAGTATTTT. This sequence encodes CASSLGTSPGTDTQYF. The complete variable domain, with remaining parts taken from reference TRBV5-5 and TRBJ2-3, reads DAGVTQSPTHLIKTRGQQVTLRCSPISGHKSVSWYQQVLGQGPQFIFQYYEKEERGRGNFPDRFSARQFPNYSSELNVNALLLGDSALYLCASSLGTSPGTDTQYFGPGTRLTVL.

The gene calls are TRBV4-2 and TRBJ2-3, with a weak D call TRBD1 (5 bases). The germline V gene has CDR1 LGHNA and CDR2 YNFKEQ. The V and J ends lost 1 base and 2 bases respectively, with 13 bases between them. The CDR3 extends over 16 amino acids. This CDR3 reads CASSQVSRQPTDTQYF. CDR3 sequence (DNA): TGTGCCAGCAGCCAAGTATCGCGACAGCCCACAGATACGCAGTATTTT.